This T cell receptor beta chain is from a study of blood T cell repertoires in COVID-19. The germline gives CDR1 MNHEY, CDR2 SMNVEV (reference sequence). Trimming pared 5 bases from V and 4 bases from J, leaving 14 bases between. The CDR3 loop spans 14 amino acids. The data were produced by immunoSEQ multiplex PCR, yet TCRdb's version contains in-frame clones alone and is incomplete. The table has approximately 180,000 clones, approximately 92% seen once. The sample consisted of PBMCs or T cells enriched from blood (not recorded which). This receptor was taken from a woman aged 40-49 years with acute COVID-19. J is TRBJ1-2 and V is TRBV27; D is ambiguous. The CDR3, as DNA: TGTGCCAGCAGTCCCGAGGTCCGAGGCTATGGCTACACCTTC. Translating it yields CASSPEVRGYGYTF.